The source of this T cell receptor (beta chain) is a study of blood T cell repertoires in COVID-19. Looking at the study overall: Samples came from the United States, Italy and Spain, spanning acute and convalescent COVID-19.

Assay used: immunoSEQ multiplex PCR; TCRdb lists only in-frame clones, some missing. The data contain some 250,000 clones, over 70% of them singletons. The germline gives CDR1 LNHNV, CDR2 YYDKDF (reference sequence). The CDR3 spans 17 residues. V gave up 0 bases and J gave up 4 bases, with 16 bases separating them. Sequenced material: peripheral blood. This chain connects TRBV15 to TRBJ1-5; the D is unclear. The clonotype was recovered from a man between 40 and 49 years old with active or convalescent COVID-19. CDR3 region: CATSRDRVGPLNQPQHF. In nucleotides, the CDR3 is TGTGCCACCAGCAGAGATAGAGTGGGCCCTCTTAATCAGCCCCAGCATTTT.